This T cell receptor beta chain was sequenced for a study of blood T cell repertoires in COVID-19. The overall study: Material from acute and convalescent COVID-19 was sourced from the United States, Italy and Spain. Sample material is recorded as cDNA or gDNA derived from T cells, B-cell-depleted T cells, or PBMCs.

Original handling: Reference gene primer amplification gave estimated nucleated cell counts. The repertoire was sequenced with immunoSEQ multiplex PCR; TCRdb's copy has only in-frame clones and lacks some. V and J calls and clone size follow that table, whereas D and trimming were derived from the DNA. The sample consists of tens of thousands of clones, around 86% of them appearing once. The CDR3 length is 15 residues. CDR1 and CDR2 from the germline V gene are SGHTA and FQGTGA. Trimming took 4 bases from V and 8 from J; bases not matched to a gene: 7. What was sequenced was peripheral blood. This receptor was taken from a woman older than 75 with acute or convalescent COVID-19. The rearrangement joins TRBV7-3 to TRBJ2-1; 11 nucleotides line up with TRBD2. The CDR3, as DNA: TGTGCCAGCAGCTCTTTAGCGGGAGGGGTAGATGAGCAGTTCTTC. Amino acids: CASSSLAGGVDEQFF.